This T cell receptor beta chain was found in a study of T cell repertoires in cytomegalovirus infection. Germline V gene lookup returns CDR1 MNHEY and CDR2 SVGEGT. The CDR3 is 14 amino acids. V was shortened by 7 bases and J by 1 base, with 13 bases between the two germline ends. TCRdb analysed the reads with MiXCR anew, one entry per CDR3 protein. The table shows approximately 730,000 distinct CDR3 sequences, with just under 30% occurring only once. Note on this clonotype: What it binds is not known.

Sequenced material: cultured CD8+ T cells from PBMCs, taken from culture after CMV antigen stimulation. The source is a human donor in good health (CMV status not recorded). Some clones in this sample may be carry-over from other donors' samples. The chain couples TRBV6-2 or TRBV6-3 to TRBJ1-1; D is perhaps TRBD1 (5 bases). The CDR3 region is CASIRQGENTEAFF. Written as DNA, the CDR3 is TGTGCCAGCATCCGGCAGGGAGAGAACACTGAAGCTTTCTTT.